This paragraph covers one T cell receptor (beta chain) sequence. Assignment of participants to cohorts was predicated upon participant-reported clinical history. This sample stems from a study of blood T cell repertoires in COVID-19. V lost 3 bases to trimming and J lost 2 bases, with 9 bases between them. The germline V gene has CDR1 SGHVS and CDR2 FQNEAQ. There are 14 residues in the CDR3. Sequencing used immunoSEQ multiplex PCR; TCRdb keeps in-frame clones, though not all of them. This table holds approximately 280,000 clones, nearly 90% found once. The sample comprised PBMCs or T cells enriched from blood (not recorded which). The origin of this receptor is a woman younger than 30 with acute COVID-19. The genes are TRBV7-8 and TRBJ2-3, with D uncertain. CDR3 loop: CASSFRVFTDTQYF. CDR3 nucleotides: TGTGCCAGCAGCTTTCGGGTCTTCACAGATACGCAGTATTTT. The full variable domain, with the rest looked up from reference TRBV7-8 and TRBJ2-3, is GAGVSQSPRYKVAKRGQDVALRCDPISGHVSLFWYQQALGQGPEFLTYFQNEAQLDKSGLPSDRFFAERPEGSVSTLKIQRTQQEDSAVYLCASSFRVFTDTQYFGPGTRLTVL.